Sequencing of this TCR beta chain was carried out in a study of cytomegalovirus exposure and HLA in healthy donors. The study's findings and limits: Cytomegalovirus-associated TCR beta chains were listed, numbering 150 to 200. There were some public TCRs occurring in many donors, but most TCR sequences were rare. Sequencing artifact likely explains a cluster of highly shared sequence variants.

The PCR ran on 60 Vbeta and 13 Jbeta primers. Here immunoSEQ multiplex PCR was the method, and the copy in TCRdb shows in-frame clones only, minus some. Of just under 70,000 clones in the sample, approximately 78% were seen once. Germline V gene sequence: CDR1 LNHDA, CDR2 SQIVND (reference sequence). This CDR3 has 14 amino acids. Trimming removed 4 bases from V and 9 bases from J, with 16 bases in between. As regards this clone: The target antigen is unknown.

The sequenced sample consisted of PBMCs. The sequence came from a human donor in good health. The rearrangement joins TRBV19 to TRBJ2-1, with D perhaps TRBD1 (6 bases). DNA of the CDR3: TGTGCCAGTAGTACAATACAGGGTATCGGTGAGCAGTTCTTC. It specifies CASSTIQGIGEQFF.